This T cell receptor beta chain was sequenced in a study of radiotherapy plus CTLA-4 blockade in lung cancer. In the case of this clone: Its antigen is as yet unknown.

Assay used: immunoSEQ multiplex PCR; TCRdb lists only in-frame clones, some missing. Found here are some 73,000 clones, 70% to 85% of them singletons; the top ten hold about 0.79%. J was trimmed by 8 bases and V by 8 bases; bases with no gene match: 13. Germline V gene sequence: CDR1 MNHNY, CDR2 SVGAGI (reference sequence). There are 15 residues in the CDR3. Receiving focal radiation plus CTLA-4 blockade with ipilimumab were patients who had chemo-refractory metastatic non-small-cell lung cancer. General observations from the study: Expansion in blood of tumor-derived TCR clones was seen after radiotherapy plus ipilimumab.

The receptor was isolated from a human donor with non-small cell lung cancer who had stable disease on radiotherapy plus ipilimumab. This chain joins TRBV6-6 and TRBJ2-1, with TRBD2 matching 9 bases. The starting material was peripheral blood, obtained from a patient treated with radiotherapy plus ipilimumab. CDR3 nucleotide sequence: TGTGCCAGCCGGCCCCTGGCGGGGGGGCCGTATGAGCAGTTCTTC. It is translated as CASRPLAGGPYEQFF.